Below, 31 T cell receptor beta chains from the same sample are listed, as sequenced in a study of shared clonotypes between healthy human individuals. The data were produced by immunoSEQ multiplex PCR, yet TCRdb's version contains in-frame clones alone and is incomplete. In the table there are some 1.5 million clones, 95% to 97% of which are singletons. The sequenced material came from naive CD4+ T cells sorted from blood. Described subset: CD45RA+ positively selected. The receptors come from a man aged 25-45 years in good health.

The CDR3 nucleotides read TGTGCCACCAGCCTCTTCTCGGGGCAGCCCCAGCATTTT. Encoded protein: CATSLFSGQPQHF. The genes are TRBV15 and TRBJ1-5; unclear D gene. Germline lookup yields CDR1 LNHNV and CDR2 YYDKDF (reference sequence). Trimming removed 5 bases at V and 7 bases at J, with 12 bases between. The CDR3 consists of 13 residues.

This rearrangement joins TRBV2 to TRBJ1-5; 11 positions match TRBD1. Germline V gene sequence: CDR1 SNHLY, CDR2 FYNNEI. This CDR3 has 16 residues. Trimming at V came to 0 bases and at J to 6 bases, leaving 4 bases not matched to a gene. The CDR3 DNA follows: TGTGCCAGCAGTGAAGCCCGGACAGGGGGCAGTCAGCCCCAGCATTTT. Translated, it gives CASSEARTGGSQPQHF.

CDR3 nucleotide sequence: TGCAGCGTTGTAGCTGTGGATGGCTACACCTTC. Protein product: CSVVAVDGYTF. The chain couples TRBV29-1 to TRBJ1-2; unclear D gene. The CDR3 loop spans 11 amino acids. The germline V and J ends were trimmed by 4 bases and 6 bases, with 9 bases remaining between them. Germline lookup yields CDR1 SQVTM and CDR2 ANQGSEA.

Here the CDR3 reads CAWEKAGYNEQFF. Written as DNA, the CDR3 is TGTGCCTGGGAGAAAGCGGGTTACAATGAGCAGTTCTTC. The chain carries TRBV30 and TRBJ2-1; D might be TRBD2 (6 bases). Trimming removed 5 bases at V and 4 bases at J, with 12 bases between. This CDR3 region has 13 residues. Germline-derived CDR1 and CDR2 are GTSNPN and SVGIG (reference sequence).

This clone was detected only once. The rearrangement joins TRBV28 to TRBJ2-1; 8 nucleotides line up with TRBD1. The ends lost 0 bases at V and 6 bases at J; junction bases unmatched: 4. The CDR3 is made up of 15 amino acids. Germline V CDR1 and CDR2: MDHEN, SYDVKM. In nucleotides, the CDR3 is TGTGCCAGCAGTTTATGGGGACAGGCGGTCAATGAGCAGTTCTTC. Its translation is CASSLWGQAVNEQFF.

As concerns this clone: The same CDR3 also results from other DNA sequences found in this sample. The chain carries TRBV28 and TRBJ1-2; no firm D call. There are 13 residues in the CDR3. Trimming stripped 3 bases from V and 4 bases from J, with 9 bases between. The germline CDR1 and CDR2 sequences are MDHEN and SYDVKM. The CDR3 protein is CASSFPLFYGYTF. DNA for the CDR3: TGTGCCAGCAGTTTCCCCCTCTTCTATGGCTACACCTTC.

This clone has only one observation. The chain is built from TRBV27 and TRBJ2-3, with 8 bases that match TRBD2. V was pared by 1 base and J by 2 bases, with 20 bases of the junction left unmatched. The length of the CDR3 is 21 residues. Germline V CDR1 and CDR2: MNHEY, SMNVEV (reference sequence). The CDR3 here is CASSLWRAGVGSRGPTDTQYF. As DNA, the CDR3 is TGTGCCAGCAGTTTATGGCGAGCGGGAGTGGGATCTAGAGGACCCACAGATACGCAGTATTTT.

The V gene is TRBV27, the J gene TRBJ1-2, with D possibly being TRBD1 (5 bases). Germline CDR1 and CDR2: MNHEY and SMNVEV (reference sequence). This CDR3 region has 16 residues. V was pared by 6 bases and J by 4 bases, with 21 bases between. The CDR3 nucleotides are TGTGCCAGCAGGACCGGGACCGGGGACCCTTTCTATGGCTACACCTTC. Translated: CASRTGTGDPFYGYTF.

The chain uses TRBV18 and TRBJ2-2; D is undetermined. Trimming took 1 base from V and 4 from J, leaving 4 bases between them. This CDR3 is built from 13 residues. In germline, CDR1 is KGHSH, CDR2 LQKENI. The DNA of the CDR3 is TGTGCCAGCTCACCACAAAGCACCGGGGAGCTGTTTTTT. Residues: CASSPQSTGELFF.

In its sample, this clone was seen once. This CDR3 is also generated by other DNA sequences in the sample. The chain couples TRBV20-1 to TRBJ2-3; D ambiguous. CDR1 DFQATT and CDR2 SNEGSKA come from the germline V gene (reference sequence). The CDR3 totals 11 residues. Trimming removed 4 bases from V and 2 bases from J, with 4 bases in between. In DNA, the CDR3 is TGCAGTGCTACGTACACAGATACGCAGTATTTT. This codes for CSATYTDTQYF.

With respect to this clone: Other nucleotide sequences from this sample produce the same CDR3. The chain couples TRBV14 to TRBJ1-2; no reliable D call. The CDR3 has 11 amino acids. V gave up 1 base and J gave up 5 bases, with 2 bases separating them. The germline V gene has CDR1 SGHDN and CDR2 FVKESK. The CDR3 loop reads CASSQGYGYTF. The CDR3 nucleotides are TGTGCCAGCAGCCAAGGTTATGGCTACACCTTC.

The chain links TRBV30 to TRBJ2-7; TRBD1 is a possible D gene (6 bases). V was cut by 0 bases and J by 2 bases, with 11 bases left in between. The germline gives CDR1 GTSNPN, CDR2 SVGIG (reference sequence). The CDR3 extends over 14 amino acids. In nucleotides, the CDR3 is TGTGCCTGGAGTGTACTGGGGGCTCCCTACGAGCAGTACTTC. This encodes CAWSVLGAPYEQYF.

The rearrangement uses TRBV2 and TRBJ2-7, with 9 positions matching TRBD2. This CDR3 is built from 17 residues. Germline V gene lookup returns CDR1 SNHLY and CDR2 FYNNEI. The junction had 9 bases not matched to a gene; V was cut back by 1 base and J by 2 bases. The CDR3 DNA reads TGTGCCAGCAGTGAAGGACTAGCGGTAAAAACTACCTACGAGCAGTACTTC. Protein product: CASSEGLAVKTTYEQYF.

This CDR3 is CAWSIGAYEQYF. The CDR3 DNA reads TGTGCCTGGAGTATAGGGGCCTACGAGCAGTACTTC. This sequence joins TRBV30 and TRBJ2-7, with D possibly being TRBD1 (5 bases). This CDR3 has 12 residues. The V gene lost 2 bases and the J gene lost 2 bases, with 7 bases spanning the gap. CDR1 GTSNPN and CDR2 SVGIG come from the germline V gene (reference sequence). The full variable domain, its missing parts supplied by reference TRBV30 and TRBJ2-7, is SQTIHQWPATLVQPVGSPLSLECTVEGTSNPNLYWYRQAAGRGLQLLFYSVGIGQISSEVPQNLSASRPQDRQFILSSKKLLLSDSGFYLCAWSIGAYEQYFGPGTRLTVT.

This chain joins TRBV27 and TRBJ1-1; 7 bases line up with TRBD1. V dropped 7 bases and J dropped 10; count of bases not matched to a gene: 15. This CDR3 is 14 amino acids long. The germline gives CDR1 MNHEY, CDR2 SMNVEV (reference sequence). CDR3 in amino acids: CASNPGQTFKGAFF. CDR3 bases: TGTGCCAGCAATCCGGGACAGACTTTTAAAGGAGCTTTCTTT.

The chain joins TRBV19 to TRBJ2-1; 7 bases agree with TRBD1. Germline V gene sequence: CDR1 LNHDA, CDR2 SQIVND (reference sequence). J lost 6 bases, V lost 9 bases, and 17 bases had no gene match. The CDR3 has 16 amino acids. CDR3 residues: CASQPAGTAISNEQFF. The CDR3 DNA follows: TGTGCCAGCCAGCCCGCCGGGACAGCCATCTCCAATGAGCAGTTCTTC.

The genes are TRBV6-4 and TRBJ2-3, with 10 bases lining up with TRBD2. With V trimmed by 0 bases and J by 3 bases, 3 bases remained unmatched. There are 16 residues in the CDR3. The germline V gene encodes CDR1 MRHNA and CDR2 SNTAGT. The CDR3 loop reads CASSDSGLAATDTQYF. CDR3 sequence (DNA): TGTGCCAGCAGTGACTCTGGACTAGCGGCGACAGATACGCAGTATTTT.

DNA of the CDR3: TGTGCCAGCAGCCAATCAGGGGGGAATGAGCAGTTCTTC. This codes for CASSQSGGNEQFF. The chain joins TRBV14 to TRBJ2-1, with a tentative D call TRBD1 (7 bases). The CDR3 contains 13 residues. In germline, CDR1 is SGHDN, CDR2 FVKESK. V dropped 2 bases and J dropped 7 bases, with 9 bases sitting between them.

This CDR3 is CASSVGDRGIQETQYF. CDR3 DNA sequence: TGTGCCAGCAGCGTAGGGGACAGGGGGATTCAAGAGACCCAGTACTTC. The genes are TRBV9 and TRBJ2-5, with 11 bases fitting TRBD1. The germline V gene encodes CDR1 SGDLS and CDR2 YYNGEE. The CDR3 contains 16 residues. The trim removed 0 bases at V and 2 bases at J, leaving 3 bases unmatched. Full variable domain (rest looked up from reference TRBV9 and TRBJ2-5): DSGVTQTPKHLITATGQRVTLRCSPRSGDLSVYWYQQSLDQGLQFLIQYYNGEERAKGNILERFSAQQFPDLHSELNLSSLELGDSALYFCASSVGDRGIQETQYFGPGTRLLVL.

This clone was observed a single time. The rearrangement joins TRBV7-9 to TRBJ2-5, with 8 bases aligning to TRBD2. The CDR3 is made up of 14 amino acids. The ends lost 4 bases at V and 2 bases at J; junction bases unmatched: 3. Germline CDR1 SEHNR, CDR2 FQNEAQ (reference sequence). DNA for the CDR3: TGTGCCAGCAGCTCACTAGCGGCTCAAGAGACCCAGTACTTC. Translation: CASSSLAAQETQYF.

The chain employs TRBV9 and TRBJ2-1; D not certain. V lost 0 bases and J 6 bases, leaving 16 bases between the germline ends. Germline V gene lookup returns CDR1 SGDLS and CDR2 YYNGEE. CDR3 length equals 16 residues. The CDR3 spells CASSVEGTLGPNEQFF. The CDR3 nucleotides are TGTGCCAGCAGCGTAGAAGGTACTTTGGGTCCCAATGAGCAGTTCTTC.

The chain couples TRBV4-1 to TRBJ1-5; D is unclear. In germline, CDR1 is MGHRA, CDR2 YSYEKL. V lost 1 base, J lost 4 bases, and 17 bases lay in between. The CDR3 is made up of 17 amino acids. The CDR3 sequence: CASSQVLTTPLNQPQHF. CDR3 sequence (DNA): TGCGCCAGCAGCCAAGTCTTAACAACACCACTTAATCAGCCCCAGCATTTT.

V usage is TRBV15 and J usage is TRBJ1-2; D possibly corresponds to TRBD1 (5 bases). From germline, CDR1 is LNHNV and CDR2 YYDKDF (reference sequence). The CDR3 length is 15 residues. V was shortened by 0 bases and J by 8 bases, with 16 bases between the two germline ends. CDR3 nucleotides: TGTGCCACCAGCAGAGATGGGGGACTCCCGGAAGGCTACACCTTC. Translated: CATSRDGGLPEGYTF.

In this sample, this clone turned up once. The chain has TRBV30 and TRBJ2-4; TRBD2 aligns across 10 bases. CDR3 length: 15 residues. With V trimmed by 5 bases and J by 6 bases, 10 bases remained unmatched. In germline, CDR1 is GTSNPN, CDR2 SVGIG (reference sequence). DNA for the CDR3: TGTGCCTGGGGGCGGACTAGCGGTACTGGAAACATTCAGTACTTC. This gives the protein CAWGRTSGTGNIQYF.

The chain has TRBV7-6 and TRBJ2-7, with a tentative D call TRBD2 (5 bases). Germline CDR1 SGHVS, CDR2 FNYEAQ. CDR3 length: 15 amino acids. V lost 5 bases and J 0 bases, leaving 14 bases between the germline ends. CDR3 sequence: CASSPRVFASYEQYF. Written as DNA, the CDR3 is TGTGCCAGCAGCCCGCGGGTTTTTGCCTCCTACGAGCAGTACTTC.

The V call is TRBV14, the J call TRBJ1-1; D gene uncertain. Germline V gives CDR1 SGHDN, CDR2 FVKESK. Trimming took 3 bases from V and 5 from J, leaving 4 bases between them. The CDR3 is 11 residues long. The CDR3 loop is CASSHMTEAFF. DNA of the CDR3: TGTGCCAGCAGCCACATGACTGAAGCTTTCTTT. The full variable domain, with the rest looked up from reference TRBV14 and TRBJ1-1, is EAGVTQFPSHSVIEKGQTVTLRCDPISGHDNLYWYRRVMGKEIKFLLHFVKESKQDESGMPNNRFLAERTGGTYSTLKVQPAELEDSGVYFCASSHMTEAFFGQGTRLTVV.

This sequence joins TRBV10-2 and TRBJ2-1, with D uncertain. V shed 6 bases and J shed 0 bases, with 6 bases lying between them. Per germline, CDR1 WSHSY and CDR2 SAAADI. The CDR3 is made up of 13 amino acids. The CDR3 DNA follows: TGCGCCAGCAGAGTAGGCTCCTACAATGAGCAGTTCTTC. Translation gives CASRVGSYNEQFF.

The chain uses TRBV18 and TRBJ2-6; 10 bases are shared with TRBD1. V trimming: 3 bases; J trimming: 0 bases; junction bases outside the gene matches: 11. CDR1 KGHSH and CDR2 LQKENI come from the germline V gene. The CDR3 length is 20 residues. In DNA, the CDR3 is TGTGCCAGCTCACCCTCCGCGGGGACAGGGGTTCTCTCTGGGGCCAACGTCCTGACTTTC. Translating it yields CASSPSAGTGVLSGANVLTF.

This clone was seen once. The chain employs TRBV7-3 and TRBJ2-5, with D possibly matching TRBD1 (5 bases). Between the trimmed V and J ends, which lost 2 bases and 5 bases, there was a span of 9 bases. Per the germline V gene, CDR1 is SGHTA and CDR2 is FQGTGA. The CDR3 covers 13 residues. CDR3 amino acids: CASSLGQGETQYF. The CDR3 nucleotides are TGTGCCAGCAGCTTAGGGCAGGGCGAGACCCAGTACTTC.

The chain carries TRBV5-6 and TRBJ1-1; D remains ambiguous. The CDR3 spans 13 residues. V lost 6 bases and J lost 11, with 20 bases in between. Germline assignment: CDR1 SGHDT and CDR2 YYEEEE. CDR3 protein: CASKSRTLPWAFF. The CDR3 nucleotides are TGTGCCAGCAAAAGTAGGACGCTCCCCTGGGCTTTCTTT.

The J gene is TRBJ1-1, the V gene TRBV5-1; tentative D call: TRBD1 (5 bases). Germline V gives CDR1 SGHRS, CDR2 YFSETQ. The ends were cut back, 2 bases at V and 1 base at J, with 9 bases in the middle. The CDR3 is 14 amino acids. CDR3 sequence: CASSFQGPNTEAFF. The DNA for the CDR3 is TGCGCCAGCAGCTTTCAGGGACCGAACACTGAAGCTTTCTTT. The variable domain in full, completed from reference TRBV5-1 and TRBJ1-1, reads KAGVTQTPRYLIKTRGQQVTLSCSPISGHRSVSWYQQTPGQGLQFLFEYFSETQRNKGNFPGRFSGRQFSNSRSEMNVSTLELGDSALYLCASSFQGPNTEAFFGQGTRLTVV.